This TCR beta chain came from a study of T cells in Graves' hyperthyroidism and ophthalmopathy. For the study at large: Peripheral blood samples were taken at initial diagnosis, prior to any treatment.

The table lists this clonotype with many counts. Germline CDR1 and CDR2: LNHDA and SQIVND (reference sequence). V was pared by 5 bases and J by 10 bases, with 9 bases between. The CDR3 runs 12 residues. Authors of the study amplified TCR beta CDR3 regions from RNA transcripts. Researchers ran a first-round RT-PCR on the TCR CDR3 using the HTBI primer set. TCRdb analysed the multiplex PCR reads with MiXCR anew, one entry per CDR3 protein. The sample gives a few hundred thousand distinct CDR3 sequences, approximately 13% of which show up once; almost 6% is in the top ten. Material: blood. This receptor was identified in a young woman with Graves' hyperthyroidism that later progressed to Graves' ophthalmopathy. The chain uses TRBV19 and TRBJ1-6; D gene uncertain. The CDR3 coding sequence is TGTGCCAGTAGTTTCCGAGGCTCACCCCTCCACTTT. Protein: CASSFRGSPLHF.